These 5 T cell receptor beta chains were sequenced from one sample in a study of cytomegalovirus exposure and HLA in healthy donors. Sequencing used immunoSEQ multiplex PCR; TCRdb keeps in-frame clones, though not all of them. The table has around 300,000 clones, approximately 91% seen once. Sequencing was done on a sample of PBMCs. These receptor sequences come from a man younger than 40 in good health and CMV-seronegative.

The chain joins TRBV19 to TRBJ2-2; the D gene is possibly TRBD1 (6 bases). Germline loops: CDR1 LNHDA, CDR2 SQIVND (reference sequence). CDR3 length: 14 amino acids. V was shortened by 8 bases and J by 6 bases, with 16 bases between the two germline ends. The CDR3 DNA reads as TGTGCCAGTGACCGTGCCGGACAGTCCGGGGAGCTGTTTTTT. As protein: CASDRAGQSGELFF.

Of note for this clone: The sample holds other DNA sequences that translate to the same CDR3. The chain carries TRBV6-5 and TRBJ2-7; D possibly corresponds to TRBD2 (5 bases). CDR1 is MNHEY, CDR2 SVGAGI, per germline. CDR3 size: 15 residues. V gave up 0 bases and J gave up 0 bases, with 9 bases separating them. CDR3: CASSYSSGSSYEQYF. DNA for the CDR3: TGTGCCAGCAGTTACTCGTCTGGGAGCTCCTACGAGCAGTACTTC.

V usage is TRBV6-4 and J usage is TRBJ2-3, with D possibly TRBD2 on 5 matching bases. Trimming cost V 3 bases and J 0 bases, with 10 bases left between them. This CDR3 spans 15 amino acids. CDR1 is MRHNA, CDR2 SNTAGT, per germline. CDR3 sequence (DNA): TGTGCCAGCAGTGAATCGTCGGGGAGCACAGATACGCAGTATTTT. Translation gives CASSESSGSTDTQYF.

The chain couples TRBV19 to TRBJ2-5, with D perhaps matching TRBD1 (7 bases). CDR1 and CDR2 (germline): LNHDA, SQIVND (reference sequence). Trimming left V 11 bases short and J 8 bases short, with 18 bases between. The CDR3 has 12 amino acids. CDR3 protein: CASSQGGQTQYF. CDR3 bases: TGTGCCTCCAGCCAGGGGGGTCAAACCCAGTACTTC.

The rearrangement joins TRBV5-4 to TRBJ1-2; a possible D gene is TRBD1 (5 bases). The CDR3 length is 17 residues. The V gene lost 3 bases and the J gene lost 3 bases, with 21 bases spanning the gap. The germline V gene has CDR1 SGHNT and CDR2 YYREEE (reference sequence). The CDR3 loop is CASSWGVGPSPDYGYTF. DNA of the CDR3: TGTGCCAGCAGCTGGGGGGTGGGGCCTTCGCCGGACTATGGCTACACCTTC.